This TCR beta chain was profiled in a study of T cell responses to AZD1222 COVID-19 vaccine. The V gene's germline CDR1 is SQVTM and CDR2 ANQGSEA. Trimming stripped 4 bases from V and 6 bases from J, with 18 bases between. The CDR3 is 14 amino acids. This table comes from immunoSEQ multiplex PCR, and its TCRdb copy is limited to in-frame clones, with some not included. The sample comprises more than 85,000 clones, around 80% of which are singletons, and over 20% rests with the top ten. The rearrangement links TRBV29-1 to TRBJ1-2; no clear D. The sample in question was peripheral blood, obtained on day 0 of AZD1222 vaccination. This clonotype was sampled from an adult in good health. CDR3: CSVAVSSRPHGYTF. The CDR3 DNA reads as TGCAGCGTTGCGGTGTCCTCCCGGCCGCATGGCTACACCTTC.